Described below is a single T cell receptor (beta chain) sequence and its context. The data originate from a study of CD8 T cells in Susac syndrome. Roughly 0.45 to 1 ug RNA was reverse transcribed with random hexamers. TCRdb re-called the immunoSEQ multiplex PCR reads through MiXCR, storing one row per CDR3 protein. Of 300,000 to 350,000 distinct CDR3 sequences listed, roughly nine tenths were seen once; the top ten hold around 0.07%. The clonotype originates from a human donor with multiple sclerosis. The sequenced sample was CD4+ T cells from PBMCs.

CDR3 nucleotides: TGTGCCAGCAGTGCCAGGTTTCCAGGGGGCTACACCTTC. Translating it yields CASSARFPGGYTF. The rearrangement links TRBV6-5 to TRBJ1-2, with D possibly matching TRBD1 (5 bases). The germline gives CDR1 MNHEY, CDR2 SVGAGI. V lost 5 bases and J 8 bases, leaving 15 bases between the germline ends. CDR3 length: 13 residues.